These 29 T cell receptor beta chains were sequenced from one sample in a study of T-cell memory formation after mild COVID-19. Each CDR3 protein is one row after TCRdb ran MiXCR on the 5' RACE reads. Here the sample spans around 410,000 distinct CDR3 sequences, around a quarter being singletons. The sequencing sample was made of PBMCs or a T cell subset sorted from them (not recorded which). The receptors derive from an adult woman who had mild COVID-19 (a few samples of this study predate the infection). Cell type and time point are not known.

The rearrangement links TRBV7-9 to TRBJ2-1, with TRBD2 matching 7 bases. The CDR3 is 16 residues long. Germline CDR1 and CDR2: SEHNR and FQNEAQ (reference sequence). Germline trimming cut 3 bases from V and 10 bases from J; bases unmatched to any gene: 15. The CDR3 protein is CASSFVGGEGRGEQFF. The CDR3 bases are TGTGCCAGCAGCTTTGTTGGCGGGGAGGGACGCGGAGAGCAGTTCTTC.

The rearrangement links TRBV4-2 to TRBJ2-3, with 7 nucleotides matching TRBD2. Germline CDR1 LGHNA, CDR2 YNFKEQ. V was pared by 3 bases and J by 10 bases, with 10 bases of the junction left unmatched. The CDR3 totals 14 residues. The CDR3 DNA follows: TGTGCCAGCAGCCAGGCAGGCGGGAGCGATGCGCAGTATTTT. Amino acid sequence: CASSQAGGSDAQYF.

The rearrangement links TRBV10-3 to TRBJ2-7, with D possibly being TRBD1 (6 bases). Looked up from germline, CDR1 is ENHRY and CDR2 is SYGVKD. The CDR3 is made up of 12 amino acids. Between the trimmed V and J ends, which lost 10 bases and 3 bases, there was a span of 13 bases. DNA of the CDR3: TGTGCCACCAGGGGACAAGACTACGAGCAGTACTTC. Its protein product is CATRGQDYEQYF.

CDR3 sequence: CASSLKAGATEAFF. The CDR3 DNA follows: TGTGCCAGCAGCTTAAAGGCAGGGGCCACTGAAGCTTTCTTT. The gene calls are TRBV7-3 and TRBJ1-1; tentative D call: TRBD1 (6 bases). The germline V gene has CDR1 SGHTA and CDR2 FQGTGA. Trimming left V 1 base short and J 4 bases short, with 10 bases between. The CDR3 totals 14 residues. The full variable domain, in which reference TRBV7-3 and TRBJ1-1 provide the parts outside the CDR3, is GAGVSQTPSNKVTEKGKYVELRCDPISGHTALYWYRQSLGQGPEFLIYFQGTGAADDSGLPNDRFFAVRPEGSVSTLKIQRTERGDSAVYLCASSLKAGATEAFFGQGTRLTVV.

This clonotype was counted between two and nine times. V usage is TRBV12-3 or TRBV12-4 and J usage is TRBJ2-7; 10 bases agree with TRBD1. J gave up 2 bases and V 3 bases, and 4 bases lay outside the gene matches. CDR3 length: 15 residues. CDR3 nucleotide sequence: TGTGCCAGCAGTTTCGGGACAGGGGAGGCCTACGAGCAGTACTTC. Protein sequence: CASSFGTGEAYEQYF.

The J gene is TRBJ1-2, the V gene TRBV20-1; the D is unclear. This CDR3 comprises 14 residues. CDR1 is DFQATT and CDR2 is SNEGSKA in the germline V gene (reference sequence). Between the trimmed V and J ends, which lost 0 bases and 2 bases, there was a span of 10 bases. In nucleotides, the CDR3 is TGCAGTGCTAGAGATCGGTCCGCAAACTATGGCTACACCTTC. Protein: CSARDRSANYGYTF.

The chain has TRBV4-3 and TRBJ2-5, with 9 bases aligning to TRBD1. The CDR3 covers 15 residues. Germline assignment: CDR1 LGHNA and CDR2 YSLEER. The V and J ends lost 3 bases and 9 bases, in that order; junction bases with no gene match: 11. CDR3 in DNA: TGCGCCAGCAGCCAGATGACAGGGGGGTTATTGGCCCAGTACTTC. Translated: CASSQMTGGLLAQYF.

The rearrangement links TRBV7-6 to TRBJ2-7; 9 bases map to TRBD1. Trimming cost V 5 bases and J 5 bases; bases outside gene matches: 7. CDR1 is SGHVS and CDR2 is FNYEAQ in the germline V gene. This CDR3 is 14 amino acids long. CDR3 loop: CASSTGQGLDEQYF. In nucleotides, the CDR3 is TGTGCCAGCAGCACAGGACAGGGGTTGGACGAGCAGTACTTC.

The CDR3 reads CASSPETNRAAYGYTF. The CDR3 nucleotides are TGTGCCAGCTCACCCGAGACCAACAGGGCCGCCTATGGCTACACCTTC. The gene calls are TRBV18 and TRBJ1-2, with D tentatively TRBD1 (6 bases). V dropped 3 bases and J dropped 4 bases, with 18 bases sitting between them. The CDR3 sequence is 16 residues long. Germline V gene sequence: CDR1 KGHSH, CDR2 LQKENI.

V usage is TRBV6-2 or TRBV6-3 and J usage is TRBJ2-7, with 9 bases aligning to TRBD2. The germline V gene has CDR1 MNHEY and CDR2 SVGEGT. The CDR3 spans 16 residues. J gave up 2 bases and V 4 bases, and 9 bases lay outside the gene matches. DNA for the CDR3: TGTGCCAGCAGTTCCCCGGGTAGCGGGAGTCCCTACGAGCAGTACTTC. It yields the protein CASSSPGSGSPYEQYF.

V usage is TRBV7-9 and J usage is TRBJ1-1; no firm D call. The germline V and J ends were trimmed by 6 bases and 8 bases, with 13 bases remaining between them. In germline, CDR1 is SEHNR, CDR2 FQNEAQ (reference sequence). The CDR3 consists of 12 residues. The CDR3 sequence is CASSLTMEEAFF. In DNA form, the CDR3 reads TGTGCCAGCAGTTTAACAATGGAGGAAGCTTTCTTT.

The chain is built from TRBV29-1 and TRBJ2-4, with 8 nucleotides matching TRBD1. This CDR3 spans 15 amino acids. V dropped 7 bases and J dropped 7; count of bases not matched to a gene: 15. Germline CDR1 SQVTM, CDR2 ANQGSEA. For the CDR3, the DNA is TGCAGCGGAGCGGAAGGACAGGGATTAGGGAACATTCAGTACTTC. Translated, it gives CSGAEGQGLGNIQYF. The variable domain in full, completed from reference TRBV29-1 and TRBJ2-4, reads SAVISQKPSRDICQRGTSLTIQCQVDSQVTMMFWYRQQPGQSLTLIATANQGSEATYESGFVIDKFPISRPNLTFSTLTVSNMSPEDSSIYLCSGAEGQGLGNIQYFGAGTRLSVL.

The genes are TRBV24-1 and TRBJ2-5, with D perhaps matching TRBD1 (8 bases). The ends were cut back, 4 bases at V and 4 bases at J, with 18 bases in the middle. This CDR3 region has 16 residues. The germline V gene encodes CDR1 KGHDR and CDR2 SFDVKD. The chain's CDR3 is CATSDTGTGLGETQYF. DNA of the CDR3: TGTGCCACCAGTGACACCGGGACAGGACTAGGAGAGACCCAGTACTTC.

The rearrangement uses TRBV9 and TRBJ1-1, with unresolved D. Germline V gene data show CDR1 as SGDLS and CDR2 as YYNGEE. The V and J ends lost 0 bases and 6 bases respectively, with 12 bases between them. The CDR3 is 14 residues long. CDR3 in amino acids: CASSVAARTAEAFF. The CDR3 DNA is TGTGCCAGCAGCGTAGCGGCCCGCACGGCTGAAGCTTTCTTT.

This clonotype was observed a few times. CDR3 DNA sequence: TGCAGCGGTGGACGGGACTCTGACTATGGCTACACCTTC. It encodes CSGGRDSDYGYTF. The chain is built from TRBV29-1 and TRBJ1-2; D is perhaps TRBD1 (5 bases). The CDR3 consists of 13 residues. Trimming left V 7 bases short and J 3 bases short, with 15 bases between. The germline gives CDR1 SQVTM, CDR2 ANQGSEA.

This clonotype has a handful of counts. V and J are TRBV5-5 and TRBJ2-7; tentatively, D is TRBD1 (6 bases). Per the germline V gene, CDR1 is SGHKS and CDR2 is YYEKEE (reference sequence). CDR3 length equals 15 residues. V lost 2 bases and J 5 bases, leaving 17 bases between the germline ends. In DNA, the CDR3 is TGTGCCAGCAGCTTTTGGGGGCCCGAGAGGGACGAGCAGTACTTC. This gives the protein CASSFWGPERDEQYF.

J is TRBJ2-3 and V is TRBV9; tentatively, D is TRBD1 (5 bases). The CDR3 has 16 amino acids. Germline CDR1 reads SGDLS; CDR2 reads YYNGEE. V lost 1 base and J 1 base, leaving 13 bases between the germline ends. Written as DNA, the CDR3 is TGTGCCAGCAGCGTATCGGCCAAACAGGGCACAGATACGCAGTATTTT. The encoded protein is CASSVSAKQGTDTQYF.

This clonotype has only a few counts. This sequence joins TRBV12-3 or TRBV12-4 and TRBJ1-5, with TRBD1 as a possible D gene (5 bases). CDR3 size: 15 residues. Deletions cut 2 bases from V and 4 bases from J, with 12 bases between. CDR3 sequence: CASSLMGQANQPQHF. CDR3 DNA: TGTGCCAGCAGTTTAATGGGGCAGGCGAATCAGCCCCAGCATTTT.

This clonotype was counted many times. The rearrangement uses TRBV12-3 or TRBV12-4 and TRBJ2-7; tentative D call: TRBD1 (5 bases). Trimming took off 5 bases at V and 3 bases at J, with 5 bases between the two ends. The CDR3 contains 11 residues. The CDR3 region is CASSRGYEQYF. The CDR3 DNA sequence: TGTGCCAGCAGTAGGGGCTACGAGCAGTACTTC.

This clonotype turned up a few times. V is TRBV6-2 or TRBV6-3 and J is TRBJ2-7; TRBD2 agrees at 10 bases. Germline values: CDR1 MNHEY, CDR2 SVGEGT. The CDR3 length is 14 residues. With V trimmed by 2 bases and J by 2 bases, 0 bases remained unmatched. CDR3 protein: CASSYGTSAYEQYF. CDR3 sequence (DNA): TGTGCCAGCAGTTACGGGACTAGCGCCTACGAGCAGTACTTC.

This chain uses TRBV20-1 with TRBJ1-4; D perhaps matches TRBD1 (6 bases). This CDR3 region has 15 residues. Trimming took 2 bases from V and 5 from J, leaving 15 bases between them. Germline V CDR1 and CDR2: DFQATT, SNEGSKA (reference sequence). This CDR3 reads CSARPPEGQNEKLFF. The CDR3 nucleotides are TGCAGTGCTAGACCCCCCGAGGGACAAAATGAAAAACTGTTTTTT.

The chain couples TRBV11-2 to TRBJ2-3; 8 nucleotides agree with TRBD1. This CDR3 has 15 residues. CDR1 and CDR2 from the germline V gene are SGHAT and FQNNGV. V trimming: 6 bases; J trimming: 2 bases; junction bases outside the gene matches: 7. The CDR3 loop reads CASRRTGHFTDTQYF. The CDR3 DNA sequence: TGTGCCAGCAGACGGACAGGGCACTTCACAGATACGCAGTATTTT.

V and J are TRBV7-2 and TRBJ2-3; 13 bases agree with TRBD2. Losses at the gene ends were 0 bases for V and 3 bases for J; bases not matched to a gene: 3. Germline CDR1 SGHTA, CDR2 FQGNSA. The CDR3 covers 17 residues. The CDR3, as DNA: TGTGCCAGCAGCTTAGCAGGACTAGCGGGAGTGACAGATACGCAGTATTTT. Encoded protein: CASSLAGLAGVTDTQYF.

This clonotype appeared a few times. Sequence at one end of the junction differs from germline and may be a read error. The chain combines TRBV2 with TRBJ2-7; D is uncertain. CDR3 length: 12 residues. CDR1 is SNHLY, CDR2 FYNNEI, per germline. Written as DNA, the CDR3 is TGTGCCAGCAGTGAAGCGGGATACGGGCAGTACTTC. It codes for CASSEAGYGQYF.

This clonotype came up a few times. This rearrangement joins TRBV5-1 to TRBJ2-1; no definite D call. The germline V gene encodes CDR1 SGHRS and CDR2 YFSETQ. The CDR3 runs to 11 residues. The V and J ends lost 0 bases and 10 bases respectively, with 5 bases between them. This chain's CDR3 is CASSLDGEQFF. CDR3 DNA sequence: TGCGCCAGCAGCTTGGACGGGGAGCAGTTCTTC. Variable domain in full (rest from reference TRBV5-1 and TRBJ2-1): KAGVTQTPRYLIKTRGQQVTLSCSPISGHRSVSWYQQTPGQGLQFLFEYFSETQRNKGNFPGRFSGRQFSNSRSEMNVSTLELGDSALYLCASSLDGEQFFGPGTRLTVL.

The rearrangement uses TRBV5-1 and TRBJ2-7; 15 nucleotides match TRBD2. Germline V gene sequence: CDR1 SGHRS, CDR2 YFSETQ. The CDR3 length is 16 residues. V shed 4 bases and J 3 bases; nucleotides not matched to a gene: 5. The CDR3 coding sequence is TGCGCCAGCAGCCCGCGGACTAGCGGGGGGGACTACGAGCAGTACTTC. Protein product: CASSPRTSGGDYEQYF.

This clonotype appeared a few times. CDR3 residues: CASSPWTGGYTF. CDR3 in DNA: TGTGCCAGCAGTCCTTGGACTGGAGGCTACACCTTC. V and J are TRBV5-4 and TRBJ1-2; D is unresolved. V was cut by 5 bases and J by 8 bases, with 13 bases left in between. The CDR3 has 12 residues. Germline CDR1 is SGHNT and CDR2 is YYREEE (reference sequence).

This rearrangement joins TRBV6-6 to TRBJ2-3; maybe TRBD2 (5 bases). CDR1 MNHNY and CDR2 SVGAGI come from the germline V gene (reference sequence). V was shortened by 0 bases and J by 0 bases, with 13 bases between the two germline ends. This CDR3 has 17 residues. The chain's CDR3 is CASSYSRPGGSTDTQYF. The DNA of the CDR3 is TGTGCCAGCAGTTACTCTCGACCGGGCGGGAGCACAGATACGCAGTATTTT.

This chain uses TRBV7-6 with TRBJ2-6, with a possible D match to TRBD1 (6 bases). Germline CDR1 SGHVS, CDR2 FNYEAQ. Trimming pared 5 bases from V and 4 bases from J, leaving 9 bases between. The CDR3 spans 14 residues. This chain's CDR3 is CASSHRAGANVLTF. The CDR3 region has the DNA TGTGCCAGCAGCCACAGGGCAGGGGCCAACGTCCTGACTTTC.